The 22 T cell receptor beta chains presented below share a single source sample, sequenced in a study of T cells after yellow fever vaccination. A single record per CDR3 protein comes from TCRdb applying MiXCR to the 5' RACE reads. The table lists 500,000 to 650,000 distinct CDR3 sequences, about 12% of them singletons, with around 14% in the top ten. Source: PBMCs, taken on the day of the yellow fever booster vaccination. All receptors derive from a man aged 25-40 years who received the YFV17D yellow fever vaccine.

This clonotype was seen more than once but under ten times. CDR3 nucleotides: TGCAGTGCTAGACGCCTCGGAACGAGCCAAGAGACCCAGTACTTC. Protein: CSARRLGTSQETQYF. The V and J genes are TRBV20-1 and TRBJ2-5; D gene unclear. The CDR3 has 15 amino acids. Germline loops: CDR1 DFQATT, CDR2 SNEGSKA (reference sequence). V was shortened by 2 bases and J by 1 base, with 14 bases between the two germline ends.

The chain links TRBV7-9 to TRBJ1-1; possibly TRBD1 for D (5 bases). V lost 5 bases to trimming and J lost 3 bases, with 13 bases between them. The germline gives CDR1 SEHNR, CDR2 FQNEAQ (reference sequence). There are 14 residues in the CDR3. The CDR3 protein is CASSGGGAYTEAFF. The CDR3 DNA is TGTGCCAGCAGCGGGGGGGGAGCGTACACTGAAGCTTTCTTT. Full variable domain (outside the CDR3, taken from reference TRBV7-9 and TRBJ1-1): DTGVSQNPRHKITKRGQNVTFRCDPISEHNRLYWYRQTLGQGPEFLTYFQNEAQLEKSRLLSDRFSAERPKGSFSTLEIQRTEQGDSAMYLCASSGGGAYTEAFFGQGTRLTVV.

The genes are TRBV12-3 or TRBV12-4 and TRBJ1-3; D unresolved. The CDR3 loop spans 15 amino acids. V was clipped by 6 bases and J by 0 bases, with 12 bases between them. In nucleotides, the CDR3 is TGTGCCAGCAGACCCCTCTGGGGCTCTGGAAACACCATATATTTT. Translated, it gives CASRPLWGSGNTIYF.

The V call is TRBV7-2, the J call TRBJ2-7; 8 positions agree with TRBD2. Germline values: CDR1 SGHTA, CDR2 FQGNSA. V gave up 1 base and J gave up 2 bases; unmatched junction bases: 4. This CDR3 comprises 15 residues. Here the CDR3 reads CASSLVSGTTYEQYF. CDR3 nucleotide sequence: TGTGCCAGCAGCTTAGTTAGCGGGACCACCTACGAGCAGTACTTC.

This chain uses TRBV6-1 with TRBJ2-2, with 12 bases fitting TRBD2. V lost 6 bases and J lost 3; bases outside the gene matches: 5. The CDR3 loop spans 16 amino acids. Germline V gives CDR1 MNHNS, CDR2 SASEGT. The CDR3 region is CASRSGLAGYTGELFF. The CDR3 DNA sequence: TGTGCCAGCAGATCTGGACTAGCGGGGTACACCGGGGAGCTGTTTTTT.

This clonotype was observed a handful of times. The chain employs TRBV6-5 and TRBJ2-3; D could derive from TRBD1 or TRBD2 (6 bases each). The CDR3 extends over 14 amino acids. Germline V gives CDR1 MNHEY, CDR2 SVGAGI. With 4 bases removed from V and 7 bases from J, the gap between germline ends came to 15 bases. The CDR3 reads CASSLAGGDNTQYF. The CDR3 coding sequence is TGTGCCAGCAGTTTAGCTGGAGGGGACAATACGCAGTATTTT.

This clonotype was found a few times. This chain links TRBV15 with TRBJ2-4, with D unresolved. CDR1 is LNHNV and CDR2 is YYDKDF in the germline V gene (reference sequence). The CDR3 is 11 amino acids. V lost 5 bases, J lost 7 bases, and 6 bases lay in between. In nucleotides, the CDR3 is TGTGCCACCAGCCTCCGTAACATTCAGTACTTC. Its translation: CATSLRNIQYF.

This clonotype was seen a handful of times. This chain connects TRBV12-3 or TRBV12-4 to TRBJ1-5; possible D gene TRBD1, 5 bases. Trimming took off 4 bases at V and 1 base at J, with 14 bases between the two ends. The length of the CDR3 is 16 residues. The CDR3 region is CASSWGLLGSNQPQHF. CDR3 nucleotide sequence: TGTGCCAGCAGTTGGGGCCTTCTGGGGAGCAATCAGCCCCAGCATTTT.

This chain joins TRBV5-1 and TRBJ2-1; 13 bases line up with TRBD2. Germline CDR1 is SGHRS and CDR2 is YFSETQ. CDR3 size: 17 residues. V trimming: 1 base; J trimming: 4 bases; junction bases outside the gene matches: 5. The CDR3: CASSLTSGRADYNEQFF. The CDR3 nucleotides read TGCGCCAGCAGCTTGACTAGCGGGAGGGCCGATTACAATGAGCAGTTCTTC.

The chain links TRBV7-2 to TRBJ2-7, with TRBD2 as a possible D gene (6 bases). V was shortened by 6 bases and J by 2 bases, with 11 bases between the two germline ends. The CDR3 has 13 amino acids. Germline V gene data show CDR1 as SGHTA and CDR2 as FQGNSA. The CDR3 sequence is CASRSGSAYEQYF. CDR3 sequence (DNA): TGTGCCAGCAGGTCCGGGAGCGCCTACGAGCAGTACTTC.

This clonotype has ten or more counts. The chain has TRBV12-3 or TRBV12-4 and TRBJ2-3; 9 bases agree with TRBD2. This CDR3 has 14 amino acids. The junction had 1 base not matched to a gene; V was cut back by 0 bases and J by 6 bases. The CDR3: CASSLASGSDTQYF. The CDR3 DNA is TGTGCCAGCAGTTTAGCTAGCGGGAGTGATACGCAGTATTTT.

A few counts support this clonotype. This chain uses TRBV29-1 with TRBJ1-2, with D uncertain. The CDR3 sequence is 13 residues long. From germline, CDR1 is SQVTM and CDR2 ANQGSEA. V was clipped by 4 bases and J by 0 bases, with 9 bases between them. CDR3 nucleotide sequence: TGCAGCGTTGGTTTGGCGGCTAACTATGGCTACACCTTC. Its translation: CSVGLAANYGYTF.

There are a few counts of this clonotype. The chain recombines TRBV12-5 with TRBJ2-7; D not certain. Germline-derived CDR1 and CDR2 are LGHNT and FRNRAP. The CDR3 has 12 amino acids. Deletions cut 0 bases from V and 2 bases from J, with 2 bases between. The CDR3 region is CASGLVAYEQYF. CDR3 DNA sequence: TGTGCTAGTGGTTTGGTCGCCTACGAGCAGTACTTC.

There are a few counts of this clonotype. V usage is TRBV20-1 and J usage is TRBJ2-1; D unresolved. The germline gives CDR1 DFQATT, CDR2 SNEGSKA (reference sequence). With 3 bases removed from V and 1 base from J, the gap between germline ends came to 13 bases. The CDR3 contains 15 residues. CDR3 loop: CSASPPAPSYNEQFF. The CDR3 DNA sequence: TGCAGTGCTAGCCCTCCTGCGCCTTCCTACAATGAGCAGTTCTTC.

This clonotype was counted between two and nine times. The J gene is TRBJ2-3, the V gene TRBV27; D uncertain. V lost 0 bases and J lost 1, with 11 bases in between. The CDR3 consists of 16 residues. Germline V CDR1 and CDR2: MNHEY, SMNVEV (reference sequence). The CDR3 sequence: CASSLSQARGTDTQYF. Here the CDR3 DNA reads TGTGCCAGCAGTTTATCGCAGGCCCGGGGCACAGATACGCAGTATTTT.

The J gene is TRBJ2-5, the V gene TRBV6-5, with 10 bases lining up with TRBD2. The V segment lost 2 bases and the J segment 4 bases; nucleotides outside the gene matches: 7. Germline V CDR1 and CDR2: MNHEY, SVGAGI. CDR3 length: 16 amino acids. CDR3 amino acids: CASSYQVLAGVETQYF. In DNA form, the CDR3 reads TGTGCCAGCAGTTACCAGGTTCTAGCGGGAGTAGAGACCCAGTACTTC.

The chain carries TRBV20-1 and TRBJ2-1; D might be TRBD1 or TRBD2, each matching 5 bases. CDR1 and CDR2 (germline): DFQATT, SNEGSKA (reference sequence). Trimming removed 4 bases from V and 10 bases from J, with 14 bases in between. The CDR3 sequence is 12 residues long. The CDR3 nucleotides read TGCAGTGCTATACCGGGGCGAATAGAGCAGTTCTTC. Its protein product is CSAIPGRIEQFF.

This clonotype was detected many times. The chain couples TRBV28 to TRBJ2-7; no definite D call. CDR3 size: 12 residues. Trimming took off 6 bases at V and 2 bases at J, with 8 bases between the two ends. Germline values: CDR1 MDHEN, CDR2 SYDVKM. The CDR3 DNA reads as TGTGCCAGCAGCTTTAGGCCCTACGAGCAGTACTTC. This translates into CASSFRPYEQYF.

The chain recombines TRBV5-1 with TRBJ2-3; D gene uncertain. Trimming removed 5 bases from V and 2 bases from J, with 9 bases in between. Looked up from germline, CDR1 is SGHRS and CDR2 is YFSETQ. This CDR3 is built from 13 residues. The CDR3 sequence is CASRGEYTDTQYF. In DNA, the CDR3 is TGCGCCAGCAGGGGCGAGTACACAGATACGCAGTATTTT.

This chain joins TRBV18 and TRBJ2-7; the match to TRBD1 covers 9 bases. In germline, CDR1 is KGHSH, CDR2 LQKENI. This CDR3 is built from 17 residues. After removal of 3 bases from V and 3 bases from J, the junction contained 12 bases not matched to a gene. DNA of the CDR3: TGTGCCAGCTCACCCCGCCTGACATCGGGACAGGGCTACGAGCAGTACTTC. Translated: CASSPRLTSGQGYEQYF.

This clonotype has ten or more counts. The chain has TRBV7-2 and TRBJ2-5; 7 bases map to TRBD1. Germline-derived CDR1 and CDR2 are SGHTA and FQGNSA. V was clipped by 0 bases and J by 2 bases; unmatched bases: 6. CDR3 length: 16 residues. CDR3 coding DNA: TGTGCCAGCAGCTTAGCGATAGCCAGGGGGCAAGAGACCCAGTACTTC. This codes for CASSLAIARGQETQYF.

In this sample, this clonotype turned up a few times. The V gene is TRBV6-1, the J gene TRBJ1-2, with 8 bases that match TRBD1. With V trimmed by 7 bases and J by 4 bases, 8 bases remained unmatched. Germline CDR1 is MNHNS and CDR2 is SASEGT. The length of the CDR3 is 14 residues. The DNA of the CDR3 is TGTGCCAGCAAAGTGGACAGGGCGGGCTATGGCTACACCTTC. Protein product: CASKVDRAGYGYTF.